The entry that follows covers one TCR beta chain sequence. Its antigen is currently unknown. This specimen belongs to a study of cytomegalovirus exposure and HLA in healthy donors. Study context: Within an early data release were about 85 million unique TCRs drawn from HLA-typed donors. Whole-study findings and limits: Later analysis demonstrated an association between a missense DCLRE1C variant and TCR beta V- and J-gene trimming. An analysis done earlier found most TCR beta V segments productive about 87% or about 30% of the time.

This CDR3 comprises 17 residues. Per germline, CDR1 SGHAT and CDR2 FQNNGV. V lost 6 bases and J lost 6; bases outside the gene matches: 15. Primers included in the PCR were 60 Vbeta and 13 Jbeta primers. The protocol was immunoSEQ multiplex PCR, while the TCRdb copy is restricted to in-frame clones and leaves out a portion. The sample holds over 100,000 clones. The sequenced material came from PBMCs. This sequence originates from a man aged 18-30 years in good health and CMV-seronegative. The V gene is TRBV11-2, the J gene TRBJ2-1; TRBD1 agrees at 9 bases. The CDR3 region is CASRQLRTGASTNEQFF. CDR3 nucleotides: TGTGCCAGCAGACAGCTGCGGACAGGGGCATCGACCAATGAGCAGTTCTTC.